The 25 T cell receptor beta chains below come from one sample, sequenced in a study of lymphopenia after photon versus proton radiotherapy. Here immunoSEQ multiplex PCR was the method, and the copy in TCRdb shows in-frame clones only, minus some. Here the sample spans approximately 71,000 clones, about nine tenths being singletons. The material sequenced was peripheral blood, taken from a patient treated with photon-based radiotherapy. The receptor source for this set is a woman between 70 and 85 years old with pancreatic cancer.

The CDR3 region is CASRGGEPWRGYEQYF. The CDR3 DNA reads TGTGCCAGCAGGGGCGGGGAGCCTTGGAGAGGCTACGAGCAGTACTTC. The chain recombines TRBV7-9 with TRBJ2-7; D may be TRBD2 (6 bases). CDR1 and CDR2 from the germline V gene are SEHNR and FQNEAQ (reference sequence). This CDR3 spans 16 amino acids. V was cut by 6 bases and J by 3 bases, with 21 bases left in between.

The chain couples TRBV28 to TRBJ2-1; D is perhaps TRBD1 (5 bases). The CDR3 contains 14 residues. Germline CDR1 reads MDHEN; CDR2 reads SYDVKM. V dropped 8 bases and J dropped 0 bases, with 11 bases sitting between them. The CDR3 nucleotides are TGTGCCAGCTATAGGGGAAGCTCCTACAATGAGCAGTTCTTC. The encoded protein is CASYRGSSYNEQFF.

This clone was picked up one time. The chain combines TRBV14 with TRBJ1-5; D may be TRBD1 (5 bases). The CDR3 extends over 13 amino acids. Germline lookup yields CDR1 SGHDN and CDR2 FVKESK. V was pared by 4 bases and J by 5 bases, with 9 bases between. The CDR3 nucleotides read TGTGCCAGCAGCCGGGACGGTCATCAGCCCCAGCATTTT. Translating it yields CASSRDGHQPQHF.

The V gene is TRBV6-5, the J gene TRBJ1-1; D is unresolved. Trimming removed 3 bases at V and 10 bases at J, with 12 bases between. The CDR3 is 12 residues long. Germline-derived CDR1 and CDR2 are MNHEY and SVGAGI. The CDR3, as DNA: TGTGCCAGCAGTTATGGATCCGGGGTAGCTTTCTTT. The encoded protein is CASSYGSGVAFF.

Points on this clone: One end of the junction fails to match germline, which may point to a read error. This chain joins TRBV10-3 and TRBJ1-1; TRBD1 matches 7 bases. This CDR3 has 13 residues. CDR1 is ENHRY and CDR2 is SYGVKD in the germline V gene. In DNA, the CDR3 is TGTGCCATCAGTGAGTCGGCGAGGGGGCCTATGATCTTT. Its protein product is CAISESARGPMIF.

This rearrangement joins TRBV7-6 to TRBJ2-2, with D possibly being TRBD1 (5 bases). V was trimmed by 1 base and J by 4 bases, leaving 7 bases between them. CDR1 is SGHVS and CDR2 is FNYEAQ in the germline V gene. The CDR3 has 14 residues. This CDR3 is CASSLGQTTGELFF. Here the CDR3 DNA reads TGTGCCAGCAGCTTAGGACAGACCACCGGGGAGCTGTTTTTT.

The table lists this clone with a few counts. This chain connects TRBV27 to TRBJ2-2; 11 bases are a match to TRBD2. The V segment lost 7 bases and the J segment 6 bases; nucleotides outside the gene matches: 7. The CDR3 consists of 15 residues. Looked up from germline, CDR1 is MNHEY and CDR2 is SMNVEV (reference sequence). The DNA of the CDR3 is TGTGCCAGCAAACTAGCGGGAGCGCAGCCCGGGGAGCTGTTTTTT. This gives the protein CASKLAGAQPGELFF.

This clone was observed once. This sequence joins TRBV7-8 and TRBJ2-7; possibly TRBD2 for D (7 bases). This CDR3 has 16 residues. The V end lost 6 bases, the J end lost 1 base, and 19 bases lay between the germline ends. The V gene's germline CDR1 is SGHVS and CDR2 FQNEAQ. CDR3 DNA: TGTGCCAGCAGTCAAGGGGGGGCGGACGGTTCCTACGAGCAGTACTTC. Its translation is CASSQGGADGSYEQYF.

This clone was seen just once. The CDR3 loop reads CASISGGRGTEAFF. The CDR3 DNA sequence: TGTGCCAGTATTAGTGGGGGGCGCGGCACTGAAGCTTTCTTT. The chain joins TRBV19 to TRBJ1-1, with D maybe TRBD1 (6 bases). V lost 7 bases and J 4 bases, leaving 16 bases between the germline ends. Germline lookup yields CDR1 LNHDA and CDR2 SQIVND (reference sequence). The CDR3 is 14 amino acids.

The chain is built from TRBV5-1 and TRBJ2-5, with D possibly being TRBD2 (6 bases). Trimming removed 3 bases at V and 3 bases at J, with 15 bases between. The CDR3 contains 15 residues. Germline loops: CDR1 SGHRS, CDR2 YFSETQ. The DNA for the CDR3 is TGCGCCAGCAGCTACCGGGAGCGAGAGAAAGAGACCCAGTACTTC. This gives the protein CASSYREREKETQYF.

As regards this clone: Within the sample, other DNA sequences also encode this same CDR3. This rearrangement joins TRBV5-4 to TRBJ2-7; 10 nucleotides align to TRBD1. The V segment lost 3 bases and the J segment 4 bases; nucleotides outside the gene matches: 7. CDR1 SGHNT and CDR2 YYREEE come from the germline V gene (reference sequence). This CDR3 has 15 residues. The CDR3 region is CASSSNPGQGYEQYF. For the CDR3, the DNA is TGTGCCAGCAGCTCTAATCCGGGACAGGGGTACGAGCAGTACTTC.

This clone turned up a few times. The chain couples TRBV19 to TRBJ2-7; TRBD1 aligns across 7 bases. V trimming: 6 bases; J trimming: 0 bases; junction bases outside the gene matches: 8. The germline gives CDR1 LNHDA, CDR2 SQIVND (reference sequence). The CDR3 has 15 amino acids. The CDR3 DNA reads as TGTGCCAGTAGCCTCTACGACAGGGACTCCTACGAGCAGTACTTC. It is translated as CASSLYDRDSYEQYF.

V usage is TRBV25-1 and J usage is TRBJ1-1, with D hard to call. CDR1 MGHDK and CDR2 SYGVNS come from the germline V gene. Trimming removed 3 bases from V and 0 bases from J, with 5 bases in between. This CDR3 is 13 amino acids long. The CDR3 coding sequence is TGTGCCAGCAGTGATCGACTGAACACTGAAGCTTTCTTT. It encodes CASSDRLNTEAFF.

V usage is TRBV15 and J usage is TRBJ1-6; D not certain. Germline V gene lookup returns CDR1 LNHNV and CDR2 YYDKDF (reference sequence). Trimming stripped 1 base from V and 9 bases from J, with 10 bases between. CDR3 length: 14 amino acids. The CDR3 bases are TGTGCCACCAGCAGAGGGGGAAGCAGTTCACCCCTCCACTTT. As protein: CATSRGGSSSPLHF.

The chain couples TRBV27 to TRBJ2-7; 8 bases fit TRBD2. V lost 0 bases to trimming and J lost 7 bases; unmatched junction nucleotides: 5. Per the germline V gene, CDR1 is MNHEY and CDR2 is SMNVEV (reference sequence). The CDR3 sequence is 14 residues long. CDR3 bases: TGTGCCAGCAGTTTATCAACTAGCGGCCCTGAGCAGTACTTC. Translating it yields CASSLSTSGPEQYF.

The chain couples TRBV28 to TRBJ2-1, with 7 bases matching TRBD2. Germline V gives CDR1 MDHEN, CDR2 SYDVKM. The CDR3 is made up of 16 amino acids. Germline trimming cut 2 bases from V and 9 bases from J; bases unmatched to any gene: 13. The CDR3 here is CASSLGRPAGFGEQFF. CDR3 DNA sequence: TGTGCCAGCAGTTTAGGGCGGCCAGCGGGGTTTGGTGAGCAGTTCTTC.

The rearrangement uses TRBV4-2 and TRBJ2-3; D is uncertain. The V end lost 1 base, the J end lost 6 bases, and 8 bases lay between the germline ends. Germline assignment: CDR1 LGHNA and CDR2 YNFKEQ. The CDR3 sequence is 13 residues long. DNA of the CDR3: TGTGCCAGCAGCCAAGGAGTGGAGGATACGCAGTATTTT. Residues: CASSQGVEDTQYF.

V usage is TRBV30 and J usage is TRBJ1-6; D not resolved. The CDR3 covers 12 residues. V gave up 3 bases and J gave up 11 bases, with 11 bases separating them. The germline CDR1 and CDR2 sequences are GTSNPN and SVGIG (reference sequence). CDR3 DNA: TGTGCCTGGAGACGCGGTTCGACACCCCTCCACTTT. Protein product: CAWRRGSTPLHF. The whole variable domain, filled in from reference TRBV30 and TRBJ1-6, reads SQTIHQWPATLVQPVGSPLSLECTVEGTSNPNLYWYRQAAGRGLQLLFYSVGIGQISSEVPQNLSASRPQDRQFILSSKKLLLSDSGFYLCAWRRGSTPLHFGNGTRLTVT.

CDR3 DNA: TGTGCCTGGAGTTTGGGCTCCCGAGGCACAGATACGCAGTATTTT. This sequence encodes CAWSLGSRGTDTQYF. This chain uses TRBV30 with TRBJ2-3; D is uncertain. CDR1 and CDR2 from the germline V gene are GTSNPN and SVGIG (reference sequence). Trimming removed 2 bases at V and 1 base at J, with 13 bases between. The CDR3 spans 15 residues. The variable domain in full, completed from reference TRBV30 and TRBJ2-3, reads SQTIHQWPATLVQPVGSPLSLECTVEGTSNPNLYWYRQAAGRGLQLLFYSVGIGQISSEVPQNLSASRPQDRQFILSSKKLLLSDSGFYLCAWSLGSRGTDTQYFGPGTRLTVL.

V gene TRBV7-6 combines with J gene TRBJ2-1; 12 bases are a match to TRBD2. Germline V gene sequence: CDR1 SGHVS, CDR2 FNYEAQ. The J segment lost 3 bases and the V segment lost 5 bases, leaving 14 bases of the junction unmatched. The CDR3 sequence is 19 residues long. The CDR3 nucleotides read TGTGCCAGCAGCCGGGGATTCCGACTAGCGGGAGCAAACTACAATGAGCAGTTCTTC. This codes for CASSRGFRLAGANYNEQFF.

V gene TRBV18 combines with J gene TRBJ2-5; 8 bases align to TRBD2. The ends lost 6 bases at V and 4 bases at J; junction bases unmatched: 4. Germline lookup yields CDR1 KGHSH and CDR2 LQKENI. The CDR3 has 13 residues. The CDR3 spells CASSRTSGETQYF. The CDR3, as DNA: TGTGCCAGCTCGCGCACTAGCGGAGAGACCCAGTACTTC. Full variable domain (missing parts from reference TRBV18 and TRBJ2-5): NAGVMQNPRHLVRRRGQEARLRCSPMKGHSHVYWYRQLPEEGLKFMVYLQKENIIDESGMPKERFSAEFPKEGPSILRIQQVVRGDSAAYFCASSRTSGETQYFGPGTRLLVL.

This clone was counted a single time. The chain links TRBV18 to TRBJ2-2; unclear D gene. The germline V and J ends were trimmed by 3 bases and 3 bases, with 8 bases remaining between them. Germline V lookup: CDR1 KGHSH, CDR2 LQKENI. The CDR3 consists of 14 residues. CDR3 in DNA: TGTGCCAGCTCACCTCTAGAATACACCGGGGAGCTGTTTTTT. Amino acid sequence: CASSPLEYTGELFF.

The sample holds a few counts of this clone. CDR3 protein: CASSATSGMSGQYF. The CDR3 DNA reads TGTGCCAGCAGCGCTACTAGCGGGATGAGCGGGCAGTACTTC. The chain carries TRBV7-2 and TRBJ2-7, with TRBD2 matching over 10 bases. Germline assignment: CDR1 SGHTA and CDR2 FQGNSA. CDR3 length equals 14 residues. The V gene end was trimmed by 5 bases and the J gene end by 9 bases; junction bases not matched to a gene: 10.

V is TRBV11-2 and J is TRBJ2-7, with 7 bases lining up with TRBD2. CDR3 length: 15 residues. With V trimmed by 2 bases and J by 0 bases, 4 bases remained unmatched. In germline, CDR1 is SGHAT, CDR2 FQNNGV. The CDR3, as DNA: TGTGCCAGCAGCTTACCCCTAGCGGACTCCTACGAGCAGTACTTC. It encodes CASSLPLADSYEQYF. Based on the CDR3 plus reference TRBV11-2 and TRBJ2-7, the full variable domain is EAGVAQSPRYKIIEKRQSVAFWCNPISGHATLYWYQQILGQGPKLLIQFQNNGVVDDSQLPKDRFSAERLKGVDSTLKIQPAKLEDSAVYLCASSLPLADSYEQYFGPGTRLTVT.

A word on this clone: A junction boundary mismatches the germline segment, possibly from a read error. The same CDR3 can be traced to other DNA sequences in this sample. V usage is TRBV6-1 and J usage is TRBJ2-7; TRBD2 might be the D (5 bases). The CDR3 consists of 14 residues. Germline V gives CDR1 MNHNS, CDR2 SASEGT. The CDR3 spells CASSEAPDSGEQYF. DNA for the CDR3: TGTGCTAGCAGTGAGGCGCCTGACTCGGGGGAGCAGTACTTC.